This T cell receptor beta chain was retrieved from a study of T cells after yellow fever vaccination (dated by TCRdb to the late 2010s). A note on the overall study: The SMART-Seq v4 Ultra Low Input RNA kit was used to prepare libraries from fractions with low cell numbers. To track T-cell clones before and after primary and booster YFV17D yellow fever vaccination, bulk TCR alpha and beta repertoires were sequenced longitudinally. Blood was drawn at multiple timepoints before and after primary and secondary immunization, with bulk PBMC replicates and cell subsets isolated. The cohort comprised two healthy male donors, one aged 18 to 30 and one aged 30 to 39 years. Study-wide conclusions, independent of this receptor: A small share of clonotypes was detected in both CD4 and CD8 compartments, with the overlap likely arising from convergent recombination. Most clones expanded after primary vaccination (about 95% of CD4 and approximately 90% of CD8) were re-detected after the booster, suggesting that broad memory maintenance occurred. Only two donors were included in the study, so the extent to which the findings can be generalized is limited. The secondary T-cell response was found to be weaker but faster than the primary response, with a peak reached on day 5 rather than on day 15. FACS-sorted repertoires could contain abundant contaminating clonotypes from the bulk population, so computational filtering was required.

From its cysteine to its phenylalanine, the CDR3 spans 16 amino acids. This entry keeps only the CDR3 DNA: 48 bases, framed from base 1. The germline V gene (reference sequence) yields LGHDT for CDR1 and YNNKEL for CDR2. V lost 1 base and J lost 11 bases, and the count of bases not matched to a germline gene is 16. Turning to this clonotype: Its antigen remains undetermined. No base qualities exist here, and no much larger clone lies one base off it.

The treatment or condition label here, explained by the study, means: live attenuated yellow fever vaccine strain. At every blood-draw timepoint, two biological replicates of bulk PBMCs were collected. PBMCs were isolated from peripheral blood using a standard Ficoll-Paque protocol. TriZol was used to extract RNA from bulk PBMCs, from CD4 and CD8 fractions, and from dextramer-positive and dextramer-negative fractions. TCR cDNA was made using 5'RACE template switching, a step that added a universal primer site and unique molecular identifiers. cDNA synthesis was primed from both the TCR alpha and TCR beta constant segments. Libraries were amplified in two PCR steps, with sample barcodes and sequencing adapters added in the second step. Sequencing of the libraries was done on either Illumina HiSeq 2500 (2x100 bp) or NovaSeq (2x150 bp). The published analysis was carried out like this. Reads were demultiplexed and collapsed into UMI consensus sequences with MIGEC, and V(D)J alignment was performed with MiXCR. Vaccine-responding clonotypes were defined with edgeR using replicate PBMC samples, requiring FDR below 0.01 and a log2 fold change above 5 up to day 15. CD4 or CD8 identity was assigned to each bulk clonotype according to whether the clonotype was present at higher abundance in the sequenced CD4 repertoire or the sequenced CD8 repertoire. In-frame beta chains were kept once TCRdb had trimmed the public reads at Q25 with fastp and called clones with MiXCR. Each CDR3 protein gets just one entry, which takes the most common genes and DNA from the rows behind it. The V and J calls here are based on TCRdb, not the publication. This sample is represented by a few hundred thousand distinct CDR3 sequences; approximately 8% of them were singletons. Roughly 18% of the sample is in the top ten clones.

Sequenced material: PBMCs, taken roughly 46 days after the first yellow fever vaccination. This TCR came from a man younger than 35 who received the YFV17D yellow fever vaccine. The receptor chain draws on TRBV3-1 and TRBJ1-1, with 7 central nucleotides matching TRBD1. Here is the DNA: TGTGCCAGCAGCCAAGGATCAGGGGGATCGGGGACTATTGCTTTCTTT. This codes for CASSQGSGGSGTIAFF. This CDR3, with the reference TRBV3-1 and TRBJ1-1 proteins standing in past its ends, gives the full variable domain DTAVSQTPKYLVTQMGNDKSIKCEQNLGHDTMYWYKQDSKKFLKIMFSYNNKELIINETVPNRFSPKSPDKAHLNLHINSLELGDSAVYFCASSQGSGGSGTIAFFGQGTRLTVV.